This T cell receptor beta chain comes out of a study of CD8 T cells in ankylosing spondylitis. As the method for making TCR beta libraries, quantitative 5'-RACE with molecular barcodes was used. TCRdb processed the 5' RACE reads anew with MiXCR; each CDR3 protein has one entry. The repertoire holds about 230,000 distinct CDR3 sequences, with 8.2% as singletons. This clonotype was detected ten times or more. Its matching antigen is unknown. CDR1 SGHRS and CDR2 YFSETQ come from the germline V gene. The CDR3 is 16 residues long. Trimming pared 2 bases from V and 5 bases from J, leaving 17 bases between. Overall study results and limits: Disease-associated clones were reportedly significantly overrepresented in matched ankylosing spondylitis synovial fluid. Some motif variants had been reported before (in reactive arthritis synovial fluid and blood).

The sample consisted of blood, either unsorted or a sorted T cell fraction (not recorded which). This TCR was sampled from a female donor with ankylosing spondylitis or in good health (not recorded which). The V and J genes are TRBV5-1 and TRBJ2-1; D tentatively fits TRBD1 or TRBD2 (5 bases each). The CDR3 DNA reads TGCGCCAGCAGCTTCCTCCCCCGGGACGGACACAATGAGCAGTTCTTC. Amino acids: CASSFLPRDGHNEQFF.